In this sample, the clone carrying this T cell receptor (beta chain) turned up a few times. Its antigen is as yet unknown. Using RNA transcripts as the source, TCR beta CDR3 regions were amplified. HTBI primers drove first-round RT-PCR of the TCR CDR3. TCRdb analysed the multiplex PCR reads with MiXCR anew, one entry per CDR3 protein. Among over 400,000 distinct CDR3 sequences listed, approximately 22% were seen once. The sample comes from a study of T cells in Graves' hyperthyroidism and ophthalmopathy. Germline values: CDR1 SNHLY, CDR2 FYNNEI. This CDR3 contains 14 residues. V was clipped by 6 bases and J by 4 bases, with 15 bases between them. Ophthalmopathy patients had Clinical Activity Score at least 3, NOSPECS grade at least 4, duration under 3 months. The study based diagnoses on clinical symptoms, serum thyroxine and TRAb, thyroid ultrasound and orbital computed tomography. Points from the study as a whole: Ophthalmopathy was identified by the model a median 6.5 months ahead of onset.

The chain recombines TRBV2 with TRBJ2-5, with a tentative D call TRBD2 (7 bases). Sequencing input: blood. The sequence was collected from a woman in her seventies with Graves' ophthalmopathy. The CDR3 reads CASRYPGEGETQYF. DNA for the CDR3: TGTGCCAGCAGATACCCAGGGGAGGGAGAGACCCAGTACTTC.